This T cell receptor (beta chain) is drawn from a study of blood T cell repertoires in COVID-19. Study information: Sites across the United States, Italy and Spain contributed samples from acute and convalescent COVID-19. T cells, B-cell-depleted T cells, or PBMCs provided the cDNA or gDNA that served as material.

Authors' processing steps: By means of reference gene primer amplification, nucleated cell counts were estimated. The repertoire was sequenced with immunoSEQ multiplex PCR; TCRdb's copy has only in-frame clones and lacks some. V, J and clone size derive from that table, while D and trimming were established from the DNA sequence. Of fewer than 350,000 clones listed, about 88% are singletons. Patients of the Seattle cohort, enrolled during active infection, were followed longitudinally. The CDR3 has 14 amino acids. Per the germline V gene, CDR1 is SGHRS and CDR2 is YFSETQ. Trimming removed 0 bases at V and 0 bases at J, with 7 bases between.

This TCR was sampled from a woman aged 70-85 years with COVID-19, enrolled during active disease. The specimen sequenced was peripheral blood. The J gene is TRBJ2-7, the V gene TRBV5-1; D not resolved. CDR3 nucleotides: TGCGCCAGCAGCTTGGTGCCAGACTCCTACGAGCAGTACTTC. The encoded protein is CASSLVPDSYEQYF.